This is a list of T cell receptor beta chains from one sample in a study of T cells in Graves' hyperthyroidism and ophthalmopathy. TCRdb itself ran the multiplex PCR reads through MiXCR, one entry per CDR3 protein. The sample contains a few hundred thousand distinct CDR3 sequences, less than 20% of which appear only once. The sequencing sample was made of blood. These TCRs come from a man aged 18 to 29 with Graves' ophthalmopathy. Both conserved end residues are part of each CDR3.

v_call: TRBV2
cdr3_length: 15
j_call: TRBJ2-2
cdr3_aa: CASSVTGVSTGELFF

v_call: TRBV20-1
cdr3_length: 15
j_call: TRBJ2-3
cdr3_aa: CSAIATHLDTDTQYF

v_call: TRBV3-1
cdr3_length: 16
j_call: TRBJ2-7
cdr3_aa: CASSRPGLAGTGEQYF

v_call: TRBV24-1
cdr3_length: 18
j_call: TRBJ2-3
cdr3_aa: CATSDFPTGTGGADTQYF

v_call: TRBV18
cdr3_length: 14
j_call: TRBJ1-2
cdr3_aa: CASSPREGTNGYTF

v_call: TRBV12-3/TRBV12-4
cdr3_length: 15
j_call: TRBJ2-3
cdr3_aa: CASRSSGGAADTQYF

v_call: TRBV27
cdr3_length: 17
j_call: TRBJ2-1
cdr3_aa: CASSPRGLAGVHNEQFF

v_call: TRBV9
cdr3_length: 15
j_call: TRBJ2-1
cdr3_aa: CASSGTGTGDNEQFF

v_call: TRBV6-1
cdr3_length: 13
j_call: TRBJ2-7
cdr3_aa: CASNPGDIYEQYF

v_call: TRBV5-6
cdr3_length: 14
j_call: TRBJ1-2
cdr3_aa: CASSPLIESYGYTF

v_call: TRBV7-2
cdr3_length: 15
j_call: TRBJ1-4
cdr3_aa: CASSADRGRGEKLFF

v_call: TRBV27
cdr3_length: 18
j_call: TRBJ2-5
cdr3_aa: CASRKFSGVRDYQETQYF

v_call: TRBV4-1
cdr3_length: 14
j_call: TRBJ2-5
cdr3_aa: CASSQVGEGGTQYF

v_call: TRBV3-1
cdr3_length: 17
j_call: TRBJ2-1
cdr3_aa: CASSQVPPGQHTNEQFF

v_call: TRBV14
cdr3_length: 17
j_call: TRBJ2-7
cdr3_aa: CASSGNSGGAKSREQYF

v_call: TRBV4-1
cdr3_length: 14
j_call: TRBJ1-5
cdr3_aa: CASSQEDRHQPQHF

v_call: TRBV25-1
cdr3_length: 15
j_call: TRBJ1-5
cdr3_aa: CASSPSGGRGQPQHF

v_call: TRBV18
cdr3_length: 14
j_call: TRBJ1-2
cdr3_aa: CASSPQDGDRGYTF

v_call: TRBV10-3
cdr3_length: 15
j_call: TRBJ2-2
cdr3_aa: CATGAEWQGTGELFF

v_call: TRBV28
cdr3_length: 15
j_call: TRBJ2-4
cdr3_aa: CASSQQGAGIYIQYF

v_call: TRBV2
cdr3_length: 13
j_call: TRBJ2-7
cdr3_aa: CASSEARGYEQYF

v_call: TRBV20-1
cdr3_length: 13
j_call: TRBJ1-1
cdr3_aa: CSANPQLNTEAFF

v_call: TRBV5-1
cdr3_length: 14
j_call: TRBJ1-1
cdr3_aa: CASSLGRTDTEAFF

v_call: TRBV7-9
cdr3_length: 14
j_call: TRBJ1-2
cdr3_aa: CASSPPRTGYGYTF

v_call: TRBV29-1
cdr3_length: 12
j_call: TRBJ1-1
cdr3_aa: CSVDRGNTEAFF

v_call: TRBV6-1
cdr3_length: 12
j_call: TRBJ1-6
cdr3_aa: CASSKGSSPLHF

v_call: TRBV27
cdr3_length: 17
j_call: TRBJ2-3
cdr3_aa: CASRPTVGAPVRDTQYF

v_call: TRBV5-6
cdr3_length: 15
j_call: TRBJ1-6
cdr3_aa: CASSVGQDDNSPLHF

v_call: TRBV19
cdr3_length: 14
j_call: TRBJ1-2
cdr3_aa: CASTPLRVGYGYTF

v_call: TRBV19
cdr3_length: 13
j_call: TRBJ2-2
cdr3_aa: CATTGLSAGELFF

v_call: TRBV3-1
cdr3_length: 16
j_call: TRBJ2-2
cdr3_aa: CASSQGLAGGGGELFF

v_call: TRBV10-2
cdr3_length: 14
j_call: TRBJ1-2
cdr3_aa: CASTNPRQDYGYTF

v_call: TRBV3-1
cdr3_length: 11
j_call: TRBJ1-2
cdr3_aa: CASSQVNGYTF

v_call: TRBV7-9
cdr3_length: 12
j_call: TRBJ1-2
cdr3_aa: CASSLAGAGYTF

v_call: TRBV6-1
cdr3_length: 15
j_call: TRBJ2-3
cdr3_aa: CASSPWTSGVDTQYF

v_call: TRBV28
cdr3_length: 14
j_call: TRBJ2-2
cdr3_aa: CASKRQGGTGELFF

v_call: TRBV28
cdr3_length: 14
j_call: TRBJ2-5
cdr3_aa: CASIKNRAQETQYF

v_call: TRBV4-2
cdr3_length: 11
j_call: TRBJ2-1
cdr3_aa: CASSQANEQFF

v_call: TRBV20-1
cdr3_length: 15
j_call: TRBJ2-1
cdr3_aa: CSARTTSGGYNEQFF

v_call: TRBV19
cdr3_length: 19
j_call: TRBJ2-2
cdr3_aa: CASSTSLLYRGRGTGELFF

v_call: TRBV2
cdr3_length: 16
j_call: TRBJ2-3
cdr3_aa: CASSEFRGGGTDTQYF

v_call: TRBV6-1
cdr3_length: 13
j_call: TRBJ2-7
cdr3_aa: CASSEWDNYEQYF